This record covers a single TCR beta chain. This specimen belongs to a study of blood T cell repertoires in COVID-19. About the research overall: From T cells, B-cell-depleted T cells, or PBMCs came the material, which was cDNA or gDNA.

As originally analysed: Using reference gene primer amplification, nucleated cell counts were estimated. Repertoires were generated with immunoSEQ multiplex PCR, while TCRdb's copy carries only in-frame clones and drops some. V and J calls and clone size are those listed in that table; D and trimming were worked out from the DNA. Of 90,000 to 120,000 clones detected, 88% appear once; the ten largest clones hold over 2%. The CDR3 length is 15 residues. The germline V gene has CDR1 SGHRS and CDR2 YFSETQ. Trimming took 0 bases from V and 0 from J, leaving 8 bases between them. The rearrangement joins TRBV5-1 to TRBJ2-3; no firm D call. Sample: peripheral blood. The sequence came from a human donor in a cohort sampled during active COVID-19. The CDR3 bases are TGCGCCAGCAGCTTGGCCCCTCTTAGCACAGATACGCAGTATTTT. This codes for CASSLAPLSTDTQYF.